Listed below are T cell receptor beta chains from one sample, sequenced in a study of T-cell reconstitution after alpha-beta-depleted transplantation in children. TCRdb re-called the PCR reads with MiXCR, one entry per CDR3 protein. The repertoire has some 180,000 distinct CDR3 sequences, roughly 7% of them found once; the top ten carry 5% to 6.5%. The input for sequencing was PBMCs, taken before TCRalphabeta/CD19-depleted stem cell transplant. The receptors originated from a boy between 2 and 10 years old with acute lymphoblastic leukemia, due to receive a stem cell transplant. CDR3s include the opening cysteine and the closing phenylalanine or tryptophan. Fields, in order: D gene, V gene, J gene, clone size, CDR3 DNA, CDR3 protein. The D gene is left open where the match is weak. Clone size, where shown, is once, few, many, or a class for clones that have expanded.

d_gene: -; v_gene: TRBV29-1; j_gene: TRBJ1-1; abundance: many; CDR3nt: TGCAGCGTTACCTGGACTCGCACTGAAGCTTTCTTT; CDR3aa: CSVTWTRTEAFF
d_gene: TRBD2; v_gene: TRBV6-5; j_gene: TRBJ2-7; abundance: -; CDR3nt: TGTGCCAGCAGTAGGACTAGCGGGAGTCACCGTAGCTCCTACGAGCAGTACTTC; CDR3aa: CASSRTSGSHRSSYEQYF
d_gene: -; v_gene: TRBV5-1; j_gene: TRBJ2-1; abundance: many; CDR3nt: TGCGCCAGCAGCTTGGCTCCATACAATGAGCAGTTCTTC; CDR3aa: CASSLAPYNEQFF
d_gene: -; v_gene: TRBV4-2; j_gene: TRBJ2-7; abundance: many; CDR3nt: TGTGCCAGCAGCCAAAATCCCCCCAGCGGCCAATGGGAGCAGTACTTC; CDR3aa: CASSQNPPSGQWEQYF
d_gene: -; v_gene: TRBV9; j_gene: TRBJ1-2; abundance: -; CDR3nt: TGTGCCAGCAGCGTAGTGCCAGGGTCGGTTGATGGCTACACCTTC; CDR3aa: CASSVVPGSVDGYTF
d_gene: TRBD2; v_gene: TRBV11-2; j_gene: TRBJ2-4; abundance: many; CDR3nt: TGTGCCAGCAGCTCCCGGACTAGCGGAAATTTAGCCAAAAACATTCAGTACTTC; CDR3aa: CASSSRTSGNLAKNIQYF
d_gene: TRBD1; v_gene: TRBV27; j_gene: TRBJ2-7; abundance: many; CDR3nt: TGTGCCAGCAGCGCCCGGGACAGCTCCTACGAGCAGTACTTC; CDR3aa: CASSARDSSYEQYF
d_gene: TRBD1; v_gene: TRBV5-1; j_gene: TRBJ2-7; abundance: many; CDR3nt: TGCGCCAGCAGCGTTTTAAGGACAGGGGGCAACGAGCAGTACTTC; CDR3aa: CASSVLRTGGNEQYF
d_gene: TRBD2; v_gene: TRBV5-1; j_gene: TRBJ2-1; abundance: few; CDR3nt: TGCGCCAGCAGCGTGCGACTAGCGGGACACTACAATGAGCAGTTCTTC; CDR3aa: CASSVRLAGHYNEQFF
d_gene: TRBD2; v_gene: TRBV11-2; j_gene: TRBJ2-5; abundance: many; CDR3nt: TGTGCCAGCAGACCTTTTGCTAGCGGGAGTCTAGAGACCCAGTACTTC; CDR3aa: CASRPFASGSLETQYF
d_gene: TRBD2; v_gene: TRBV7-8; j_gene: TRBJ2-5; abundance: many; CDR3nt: TGTGCCAGCACCTCATTAGCGGGGGGTGAGACCCAGTACTTC; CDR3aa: CASTSLAGGETQYF
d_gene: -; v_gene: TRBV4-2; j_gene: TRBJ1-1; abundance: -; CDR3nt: TGTGCCAGCAGCCAAGACCAGGTCTTAGGCGCTTTCTTT; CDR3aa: CASSQDQVLGAFF
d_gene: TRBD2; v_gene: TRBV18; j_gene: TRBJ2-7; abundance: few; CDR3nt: TGTGCCAGCGGACGAGGATTAGCGGGAACCTACGAGCAGTACTTC; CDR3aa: CASGRGLAGTYEQYF
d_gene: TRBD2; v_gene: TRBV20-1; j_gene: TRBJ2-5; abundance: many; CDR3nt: TGCAGTGCTAGAGTGGGGACTAGCGGGAGACCCGAGACCCAGTACTTC; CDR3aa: CSARVGTSGRPETQYF
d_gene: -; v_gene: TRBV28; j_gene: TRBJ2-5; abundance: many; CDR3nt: TGTGCCAGCAGTTACCGGGCCAGTGGGGGCGAGACCCAGTACTTC; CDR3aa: CASSYRASGGETQYF
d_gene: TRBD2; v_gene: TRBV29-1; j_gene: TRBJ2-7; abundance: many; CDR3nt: TGCAGCGGTTCTAGCGGGAGCCACGAGCAGTACTTC; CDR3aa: CSGSSGSHEQYF
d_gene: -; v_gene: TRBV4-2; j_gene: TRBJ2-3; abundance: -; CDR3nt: TGTGCCAGCAGCCAACTACAGGGGGGGAACACAGATACGCAGTATTTT; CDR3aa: CASSQLQGGNTDTQYF
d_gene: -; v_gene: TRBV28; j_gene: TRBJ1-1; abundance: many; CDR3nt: TGTGCCAGCAGTTTTAGTGTCTTGGCTTCCGTTCCTGAAGCTTTCTTT; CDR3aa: CASSFSVLASVPEAFF
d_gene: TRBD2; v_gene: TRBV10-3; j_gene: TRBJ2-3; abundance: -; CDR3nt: TGTGCCACGGCCCTGCGGGGAAGCGGGGGGGCCCCGAACACAGATACGCAGTATTTT; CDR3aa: CATALRGSGGAPNTDTQYF
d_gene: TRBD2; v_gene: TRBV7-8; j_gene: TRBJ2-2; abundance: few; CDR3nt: TGTGCCAGCAGCTTACAAGCGGGAGGGAACACCGGGGAGCTGTTTTTT; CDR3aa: CASSLQAGGNTGELFF
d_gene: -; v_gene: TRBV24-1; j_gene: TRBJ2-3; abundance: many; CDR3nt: TGTGCCACCAGTGGGGGCAATACGCAGTATTTT; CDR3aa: CATSGGNTQYF
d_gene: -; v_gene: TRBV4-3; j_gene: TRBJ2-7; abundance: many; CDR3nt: TGCGCCAGCAGCCAAGAGAGGGGATGGTACGAGCAGTACTTC; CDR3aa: CASSQERGWYEQYF
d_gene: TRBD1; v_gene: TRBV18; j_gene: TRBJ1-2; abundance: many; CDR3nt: TGTGCCAGCTCACCAGCGGACAGGAAGAGCGGCTACACCTTC; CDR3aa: CASSPADRKSGYTF
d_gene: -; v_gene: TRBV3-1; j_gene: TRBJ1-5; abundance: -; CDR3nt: TGTGCCAGCAGCCAAGATCCCGAGCAGCCCCAGCATTTT; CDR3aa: CASSQDPEQPQHF
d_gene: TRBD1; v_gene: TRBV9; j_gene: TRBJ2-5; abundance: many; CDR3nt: TGTGCCAGCAGCGAGAGGACAGGGAAAGAGACCCAGTACTTC; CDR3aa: CASSERTGKETQYF
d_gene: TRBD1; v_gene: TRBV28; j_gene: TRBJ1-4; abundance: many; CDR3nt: TGTGCCAGCAGTCCGAGGGACAGGGATAATGAAAAACTGTTTTTT; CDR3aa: CASSPRDRDNEKLFF
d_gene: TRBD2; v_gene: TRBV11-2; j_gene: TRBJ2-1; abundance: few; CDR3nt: TGTGCCAGCAGCTTAGACCCGGTGGCAGCGGGAGCCCGCAATGAGCAGTTCTTC; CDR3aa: CASSLDPVAAGARNEQFF
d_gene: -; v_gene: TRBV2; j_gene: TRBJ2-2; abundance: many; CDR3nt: TGTGCCAGCAGGACGTCAGCAACCTTCACCGGGGAGCTGTTTTTT; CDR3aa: CASRTSATFTGELFF
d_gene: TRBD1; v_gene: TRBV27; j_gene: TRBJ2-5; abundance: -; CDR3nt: TGTGCCAGCAGTTCCCGGGACAGGGGGACTGTGGGAGAGACCCAGTACTTC; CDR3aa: CASSSRDRGTVGETQYF
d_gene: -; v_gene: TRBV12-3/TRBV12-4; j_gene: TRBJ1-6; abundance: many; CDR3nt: TGTGCCAGCAGTCCCCGGAAGAGTTCACCCCTCCACTTT; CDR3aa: CASSPRKSSPLHF
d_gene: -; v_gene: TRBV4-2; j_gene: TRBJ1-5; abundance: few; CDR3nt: TGTGCCAGCAGCAAAGATGAGAGGGGAAGTGGTAGCAATCAGCCCCAGCATTTT; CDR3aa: CASSKDERGSGSNQPQHF
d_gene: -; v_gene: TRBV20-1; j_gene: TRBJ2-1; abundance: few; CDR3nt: TGCAGTCCTGCTGGGGGGTGGGAGGTAGGTGAGCAGTTCTTC; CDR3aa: CSPAGGWEVGEQFF
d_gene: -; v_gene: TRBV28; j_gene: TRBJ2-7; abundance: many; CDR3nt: TGTGCCAGCACCGCGTCGCGGGGCTACGAGCAGTACTTC; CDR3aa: CASTASRGYEQYF
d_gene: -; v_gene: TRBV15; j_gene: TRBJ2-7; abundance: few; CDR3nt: TGTGCCACCAGCATAGAACCCCAGGGCCCGTTCGCCTACGAGCAGTACTTC; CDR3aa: CATSIEPQGPFAYEQYF
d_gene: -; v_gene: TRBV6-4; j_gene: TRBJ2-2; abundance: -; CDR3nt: TGTGCCAGCAGTGACTCGAATCTCGGAAACCGGAGGATGGGCACCGGGGAGCTGTTTTTT; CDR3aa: CASSDSNLGNRRMGTGELFF